This TCR beta chain originates from a study of cytomegalovirus exposure and HLA in healthy donors. Whole-study context: Around 78 million unique TCR sequences came from HLA-typed donors in an early release.

Germline-derived CDR1 and CDR2 are LNHDA and SQIVND (reference sequence). This CDR3 contains 16 residues. The ends were cut back, 5 bases at V and 4 bases at J, with 15 bases in the middle. Study conclusions and caveats: HLA-A and HLA-B allele assignments for most subjects were reportedly predicted accurately using TCR beta sequences.

In the case of this clone: Its antigen is undetermined.

Vbeta (60) and Jbeta (13) primers were used in the PCR. Only in-frame clones appear in the TCRdb table, and some are missing; sequencing was by immunoSEQ multiplex PCR. The repertoire includes roughly 230,000 clones, about 90% of them detected once, and about 1.7% sits in the top ten. The V call is TRBV19, the J call TRBJ2-6, with D possibly being TRBD1 (6 bases). This TCR was recovered from a girl aged 2-10 years in good health and CMV-seronegative. The sequenced material came from PBMCs. CDR3 sequence (DNA): TGTGCCAGTAGTCACCTCCAGGGGCAGGGGGCCAACGTCCTGACTTTC. Translated, it gives CASSHLQGQGANVLTF.